This T cell receptor beta chain was recorded in a study of PD-1 blockade in classical Hodgkin lymphoma. Study-level findings and limits: Baseline diversity in complete responders resembled that of newly diagnosed patients.

The CDR3 has 15 amino acids. V lost 6 bases to trimming and J lost 5 bases, with 17 bases between them. Germline-derived CDR1 and CDR2 are MNHEY and SMNVEV (reference sequence). The data were produced by immunoSEQ multiplex PCR, yet TCRdb's version contains in-frame clones alone and is incomplete. Counted here are around 9,000 clones, roughly four fifths occurring once; the ten biggest clones make up roughly 28%. To note about this clone: Its target is unknown.

Sample time point: cycle 4 day 1 (C4D1), after less than 7 weeks of nivolumab. After autologous stem cell transplantation all patients relapsed, and prior brentuximab vedotin exposure differed between cohorts. After PBMCs were thawed, their CD8+ T cells were isolated by magnetic negative selection. The chain carries TRBV27 and TRBJ2-1; D is uncertain. The sequence came from a human donor with classical Hodgkin lymphoma. Specimen: CD8+ T cells from blood, collected before the fourth cycle of nivolumab. The CDR3 loop is CASSRGRVFNNEQFF. CDR3 in DNA: TGTGCCAGCAGCCGTGGTCGGGTTTTCAACAATGAGCAGTTCTTC.